Below, 31 T cell receptor beta chains from the same sample are listed, as sequenced in a study of CD8 T cells in ankylosing spondylitis. MiXCR, applied by TCRdb to the 5' RACE reads, yields one record per CDR3 protein. The sample carries around 320,000 distinct CDR3 sequences, roughly 20% recorded once. Material: blood, either unsorted or a sorted T cell fraction (not recorded which). These receptors originate from a female donor with ankylosing spondylitis or in good health (not recorded which).

The rearrangement joins TRBV6-2 or TRBV6-3 to TRBJ2-5; D assignment may be TRBD1 or TRBD2 (5 bases each). V was clipped by 2 bases and J by 0 bases, with 13 bases between them. The CDR3 is made up of 16 amino acids. The germline V gene encodes CDR1 MNHEY and CDR2 SVGEGT. CDR3 coding DNA: TGTGCCAGCAGTTACGCCCGGGACCAGTACCAAGAGACCCAGTACTTC. Translation gives CASSYARDQYQETQYF.

This clonotype has only a few counts. This sequence joins TRBV7-2 and TRBJ1-1; D gene unclear. Looked up from germline, CDR1 is SGHTA and CDR2 is FQGNSA. With 3 bases removed from V and 4 bases from J, the gap between germline ends came to 12 bases. The CDR3 extends over 14 amino acids. The CDR3 here is CASSLTREGTEAFF. The CDR3 DNA is TGTGCCAGCAGCTTGACTCGGGAGGGCACTGAAGCTTTCTTT.

This clonotype was detected many times. The CDR3 spells CSARPLRLAASYEQYF. CDR3 nucleotide sequence: TGCAGTGCTAGACCCCTCAGACTAGCGGCTTCCTACGAGCAGTACTTC. This chain uses TRBV20-1 with TRBJ2-7; 9 bases align to TRBD2. Germline CDR1 is DFQATT and CDR2 is SNEGSKA (reference sequence). V trimming: 2 bases; J trimming: 1 base; junction bases outside the gene matches: 9. The CDR3 is made up of 16 amino acids.

The chain combines TRBV7-2 with TRBJ2-3; weak D call: TRBD2 (6 bases). The CDR3 covers 14 residues. CDR1 is SGHTA, CDR2 FQGNSA, per germline. With 1 base removed from V and 6 bases from J, the gap between germline ends came to 11 bases. The CDR3 spells CASSLGPSDDTQYF. CDR3 nucleotide sequence: TGTGCCAGCAGCTTAGGGCCTAGCGACGATACGCAGTATTTT.

V usage is TRBV7-9 and J usage is TRBJ2-3; 11 positions match TRBD2. V lost 6 bases to trimming and J lost 5 bases; unmatched junction nucleotides: 7. The CDR3 has 15 amino acids. Germline loops: CDR1 SEHNR, CDR2 FQNEAQ (reference sequence). In nucleotides, the CDR3 is TGTGCCAGCAGTCCACCGGGACTAGCGGAAGATACGCAGTATTTT. Translation: CASSPPGLAEDTQYF. The full variable domain, in which reference TRBV7-9 and TRBJ2-3 provide the parts outside the CDR3, is DTGVSQNPRHKITKRGQNVTFRCDPISEHNRLYWYRQTLGQGPEFLTYFQNEAQLEKSRLLSDRFSAERPKGSFSTLEIQRTEQGDSAMYLCASSPPGLAEDTQYFGPGTRLTVL.

This chain joins TRBV6-1 and TRBJ1-1; weak D call: TRBD1 (5 bases). The germline gives CDR1 MNHNS, CDR2 SASEGT. This CDR3 contains 13 residues. Between the trimmed V and J ends, which lost 11 bases and 8 bases, there was a span of 21 bases. The CDR3 protein is CASQVALVGEAFF. The CDR3 DNA is TGTGCCTCACAGGTGGCCCTGGTGGGGGAAGCTTTCTTT.

The gene calls are TRBV6-5 and TRBJ2-4, with a weak D call TRBD2 (5 bases). This CDR3 has 13 residues. CDR1 is MNHEY and CDR2 is SVGAGI in the germline V gene. V was cut by 4 bases and J by 9 bases, with 13 bases left in between. DNA for the CDR3: TGTGCCAGCAGTTTCTCCGATCGGGGCATTCAGTACTTC. Translated: CASSFSDRGIQYF.

This clonotype showed up just a few times. This chain joins TRBV20-1 and TRBJ2-7; D may be TRBD1 or TRBD2 (5 bases each). The CDR3 consists of 13 residues. The ends were cut back, 6 bases at V and 6 bases at J, with 18 bases in the middle. Germline CDR1 and CDR2: DFQATT and SNEGSKA (reference sequence). CDR3 DNA: TGCAGTGCCACCCCGGGGCATAAAATCGAGCAGTACTTC. It yields the protein CSATPGHKIEQYF.

This clonotype was observed a handful of times. This sequence joins TRBV20-1 and TRBJ2-7; 9 bases line up with TRBD1. This CDR3 region has 15 residues. After removal of 1 base from V and 1 base from J, the junction contained 5 bases not matched to a gene. Germline V gene lookup returns CDR1 DFQATT and CDR2 SNEGSKA (reference sequence). CDR3 in DNA: TGCAGTGCTAGAGTCTCCGGGACAGGGTCCTACGAGCAGTACTTC. It translates to CSARVSGTGSYEQYF.

This clonotype turned up a few times. The chain has TRBV20-1 and TRBJ2-5, with D unclear. The CDR3 contains 15 residues. Germline lookup yields CDR1 DFQATT and CDR2 SNEGSKA (reference sequence). V lost 0 bases and J 1 base, leaving 12 bases between the germline ends. CDR3 amino acids: CSARDLGRSQETQYF. DNA for the CDR3: TGCAGTGCTAGAGATCTTGGACGCAGCCAAGAGACCCAGTACTTC.

This chain connects TRBV5-8 to TRBJ2-7, with D maybe TRBD1 (6 bases). The CDR3 is made up of 15 amino acids. Germline loops: CDR1 SGHTS, CDR2 YDEGEE. Trimming stripped 4 bases from V and 2 bases from J, with 16 bases between. CDR3 nucleotide sequence: TGTGCCAGCAGCCCGGACAGCCTCGTAACCTACGAGCAGTACTTC. It codes for CASSPDSLVTYEQYF.

The chain joins TRBV6-1 to TRBJ1-1; D uncertain. There are 11 residues in the CDR3. Trimming removed 7 bases from V and 1 base from J, with 4 bases in between. The germline gives CDR1 MNHNS, CDR2 SASEGT. The CDR3 is CASKENTEAFF. CDR3 nucleotide sequence: TGTGCCAGCAAGGAGAACACTGAAGCTTTCTTT.

This sequence joins TRBV6-2 or TRBV6-3 and TRBJ1-1, with 7 bases lining up with TRBD1. The J segment lost 5 bases and the V segment lost 5 bases, leaving 11 bases of the junction unmatched. In germline, CDR1 is MNHEY, CDR2 SVGEGT. This CDR3 has 15 amino acids. The CDR3 coding sequence is TGTGCCAGCAGTAACAGACAGGGATGGGGAACTGAAGCTTTCTTT. Residues: CASSNRQGWGTEAFF.

Only a few counts were recorded for this clonotype. The chain joins TRBV6-5 to TRBJ1-3; D remains ambiguous. The germline gives CDR1 MNHEY, CDR2 SVGAGI. The ends were cut back, 0 bases at V and 3 bases at J, with 15 bases in the middle. The CDR3 extends over 17 amino acids. CDR3 nucleotide sequence: TGTGCCAGCAGTTACTCGACCCCCCGCTTCGATGGAAACACCATATATTTT. It specifies CASSYSTPRFDGNTIYF.

This clonotype was counted between two and nine times. J is TRBJ2-1 and V is TRBV18; D is unclear. This CDR3 region has 14 residues. Trimming left V 0 bases short and J 5 bases short, with 8 bases between. CDR1 is KGHSH and CDR2 is LQKENI in the germline V gene. DNA of the CDR3: TGTGCCAGCTCACCACCTATTAGAAACAATGAGCAGTTCTTC. The encoded protein is CASSPPIRNNEQFF.

The chain has TRBV5-1 and TRBJ2-3; tentatively, D is TRBD2 (6 bases). Per germline, CDR1 SGHRS and CDR2 YFSETQ. The V and J ends lost 4 bases and 3 bases respectively, with 18 bases between them. This CDR3 is built from 16 residues. CDR3 region: CASSPRRDSLTDTQYF. CDR3 bases: TGCGCCAGCAGCCCCCGTAGGGACTCTCTGACAGATACGCAGTATTTT. Looking up the rest from reference TRBV5-1 and TRBJ2-3 gives the full variable domain: KAGVTQTPRYLIKTRGQQVTLSCSPISGHRSVSWYQQTPGQGLQFLFEYFSETQRNKGNFPGRFSGRQFSNSRSEMNVSTLELGDSALYLCASSPRRDSLTDTQYFGPGTRLTVL.

J is TRBJ1-1 and V is TRBV6-6; D remains ambiguous. Deletions cut 4 bases from V and 4 bases from J, with 10 bases between. The CDR3 is made up of 13 amino acids. Germline V gene sequence: CDR1 MNHNY, CDR2 SVGAGI (reference sequence). The CDR3 nucleotides are TGTGCCAGCAGTTCTGGTGGAATCACTGAAGCTTTCTTT. This gives the protein CASSSGGITEAFF.

This clonotype was counted between two and nine times. This chain links TRBV7-6 with TRBJ2-2; maybe TRBD1 (8 bases). Germline loops: CDR1 SGHVS, CDR2 FNYEAQ. The CDR3 sequence is 15 residues long. Trimming took off 3 bases at V and 6 bases at J, with 14 bases between the two ends. CDR3 in amino acids: CASSFRTGRAGELFF. In DNA form, the CDR3 reads TGTGCCAGCAGCTTCCGGACAGGGAGGGCCGGGGAGCTGTTTTTT. Filled out from reference TRBV7-6 and TRBJ2-2, the complete variable domain reads GAGVSQSPRYKVTKRGQDVALRCDPISGHVSLYWYRQALGQGPEFLTYFNYEAQQDKSGLPNDRFSAERPEGSISTLTIQRTEQRDSAMYRCASSFRTGRAGELFFGEGSRLTVL.

This clonotype has a handful of counts. The junction does not match germline at one end; this may be a read error. The rearrangement joins TRBV29-1 to TRBJ2-3, with no clear D. This CDR3 is 14 amino acids long. Germline-derived CDR1 and CDR2 are SQVTM and ANQGSEA. CDR3 residues: CRVEEWGSTDTQYF. The CDR3 DNA is TGCAGAGTTGAAGAGTGGGGAAGCACAGATACGCAGTATTTT.

The chain carries TRBV6-5 and TRBJ2-3, with 8 nucleotides matching TRBD1. The CDR3 contains 14 residues. The ends lost 4 bases at V and 6 bases at J; junction bases unmatched: 6. Germline V gives CDR1 MNHEY, CDR2 SVGAGI. CDR3 loop: CASSLDRELDTQYF. The CDR3 DNA follows: TGTGCCAGCAGTTTGGACAGGGAACTTGATACGCAGTATTTT.

This clonotype has a handful of counts. The genes are TRBV27 and TRBJ1-2; 7 bases fit TRBD1. CDR3 length: 13 residues. V lost 0 bases to trimming and J lost 6 bases; unmatched junction nucleotides: 1. Germline V CDR1 and CDR2: MNHEY, SMNVEV (reference sequence). DNA of the CDR3: TGTGCCAGCAGTTTATCCCAGGGGGATGGCTACACCTTC. Translating it yields CASSLSQGDGYTF.

This clonotype was seen many times. The rearrangement joins TRBV5-1 to TRBJ2-3; TRBD1 aligns across 9 bases. The CDR3 covers 14 residues. V was pared by 4 bases and J by 4 bases, with 4 bases of the junction left unmatched. Germline CDR1 and CDR2: SGHRS and YFSETQ. The CDR3 coding sequence is TGCGCCAGCAGCCCGGACAGGGGAGCAGATACGCAGTATTTT. Encoded protein: CASSPDRGADTQYF.

This clonotype was picked up a small number of times. The chain joins TRBV28 to TRBJ2-1; 11 bases align to TRBD2. V lost 5 bases, J lost 3 bases, and 6 bases stayed unmatched. This CDR3 is 16 amino acids long. Germline CDR1 and CDR2: MDHEN and SYDVKM. This CDR3 reads CASSQTSGTHYNEQFF. DNA of the CDR3: TGTGCCAGCAGTCAGACTAGCGGGACCCACTACAATGAGCAGTTCTTC.

This clonotype has only a few counts. This sequence joins TRBV12-3 or TRBV12-4 and TRBJ1-1, with 8 bases that match TRBD1. The CDR3 totals 15 residues. Trimming at V came to 5 bases and at J to 0 bases, leaving 5 bases not matched to a gene. The CDR3 is CASSPGQGMNTEAFF. CDR3 nucleotides: TGTGCCAGCAGTCCCGGACAGGGTATGAACACTGAAGCTTTCTTT.

This clonotype was recorded a few times. This chain links TRBV6-1 with TRBJ2-3; TRBD1 matches at 8 bases. The V and J ends lost 7 bases and 3 bases, in that order; junction bases with no gene match: 9. Germline CDR1 and CDR2: MNHNS and SASEGT. The CDR3 runs 15 residues. The DNA for the CDR3 is TGTGCCAGCAACTCGCGACAGGGGCCGACAGATACGCAGTATTTT. Translating it yields CASNSRQGPTDTQYF.

This clonotype was counted only a few times. The J gene is TRBJ2-2, the V gene TRBV12-3 or TRBV12-4, with a possible D match to TRBD2 (6 bases). The length of the CDR3 is 14 residues. Trimming took 6 bases from V and 0 from J, leaving 8 bases between them. CDR3 protein: CASRGGSNTGELFF. CDR3 nucleotide sequence: TGTGCCAGCAGGGGGGGTTCGAACACCGGGGAGCTGTTTTTT.

The sample holds many counts of this clonotype. The gene calls are TRBV20-1 and TRBJ2-2; 10 bases align to TRBD2. J lost 5 bases, V lost 2 bases, and 8 bases had no gene match. This CDR3 spans 16 amino acids. Germline V gene sequence: CDR1 DFQATT, CDR2 SNEGSKA (reference sequence). CDR3 sequence: CSARKPTTSGTGELFF. The CDR3 DNA is TGCAGTGCTAGAAAGCCCACGACTAGCGGGACCGGGGAGCTGTTTTTT.

This clonotype has just a few counts. The chain is built from TRBV18 and TRBJ2-3, with TRBD1 as a possible D gene (5 bases). Germline CDR1 reads KGHSH; CDR2 reads LQKENI. The ends were cut back, 2 bases at V and 6 bases at J, with 15 bases in the middle. There are 15 residues in the CDR3. The CDR3 nucleotides read TGTGCCAGCTCACCAGCGGATGTAGCAGGGGATACGCAGTATTTT. It is translated as CASSPADVAGDTQYF.

The genes are TRBV11-2 and TRBJ2-3, with D perhaps matching TRBD1 (6 bases). CDR1 and CDR2 (germline): SGHAT, FQNNGV. The V gene lost 1 base and the J gene lost 2 bases, with 13 bases spanning the gap. The CDR3 loop spans 16 amino acids. The CDR3 sequence is CASSLGAGTYTDTQYF. The CDR3 region has the DNA TGTGCCAGCAGCTTAGGTGCCGGGACATACACAGATACGCAGTATTTT. Complete variable domain (other parts from reference TRBV11-2 and TRBJ2-3): EAGVAQSPRYKIIEKRQSVAFWCNPISGHATLYWYQQILGQGPKLLIQFQNNGVVDDSQLPKDRFSAERLKGVDSTLKIQPAKLEDSAVYLCASSLGAGTYTDTQYFGPGTRLTVL.

A note on this clonotype: A much larger clone lies a single base off, so this may be a read error. As the CDR3 is not closed by the conserved phenylalanine or tryptophan, this likely results from a read error. This chain links TRBV15 with TRBJ1-4; D is unresolved. V was pared by 4 bases and J by 8 bases, with 8 bases between. Germline-derived CDR1 and CDR2 are LNHNV and YYDKDF (reference sequence). The CDR3 extends over 12 amino acids. DNA of the CDR3: TGTGCCACCAGCAAGGGAGAGGAAAAACTGTTTTGT. Translated, it gives CATSKGEEKLFC.

This clonotype was picked up a small number of times. The chain employs TRBV5-5 and TRBJ2-5; 9 positions match TRBD1. Germline V gives CDR1 SGHKS, CDR2 YYEKEE (reference sequence). V was pared by 0 bases and J by 4 bases, with 7 bases of the junction left unmatched. The length of the CDR3 is 16 residues. The CDR3 coding sequence is TGTGCCAGCAGCTTGGAACAGGGGGCCAAGAGAGAGACCCAGTACTTC. Its translation: CASSLEQGAKRETQYF.